These T cell receptor beta chains were read from a single sample in a study of T cells in Graves' hyperthyroidism and ophthalmopathy. MiXCR was run by TCRdb on the multiplex PCR reads, yielding one entry per CDR3 protein. The sample carries 200,000 to 300,000 distinct CDR3 sequences, approximately 25% recorded once. The material sequenced was blood. These receptors were collected from a middle-aged woman with Graves' ophthalmopathy. Both conserved end residues are part of each CDR3. A D gene is named only where the DNA matches it firmly. Clone size, where shown, is once, few, many, or a class for clones that have expanded.

d_call	cdr3_length	v_call	j_call	clone_size	cdr3_aa	cdr3_nt
-	15	TRBV28	TRBJ1-1	-	CASSLTGSGGTEAFF	TGTGCCAGCAGCCTTACGGGGAGTGGTGGCACTGAAGCTTTCTTT
-	14	TRBV27	TRBJ2-7	once	CASSLGGEFYEQYF	TGTGCCAGCAGTTTAGGAGGGGAATTTTACGAGCAGTACTTC
TRBD1	15	TRBV7-2	TRBJ1-2	-	CASREGRGPGFGYTF	TGTGCCAGCAGGGAAGGGAGGGGGCCCGGGTTCGGCTACACCTTC
-	15	TRBV7-2	TRBJ2-2	few	CASSLAVVATGELFF	TGTGCCAGCAGCTTAGCGGTGGTAGCCACCGGGGAGCTGTTTTTT
TRBD1	15	TRBV7-2	TRBJ1-2	many	CASSPAGTGTYGYTF	TGTGCCAGCAGCCCCGCCGGGACAGGGACCTATGGCTACACCTTC
-	14	TRBV19	TRBJ2-2	many	CASSMSGNTGELFF	TGTGCCAGTAGTATGTCAGGAAACACCGGGGAGCTGTTTTTT
-	15	TRBV12-3/TRBV12-4	TRBJ1-1	many	CASSGQGQMNTEAFF	TGTGCCAGCAGTGGGCAGGGCCAGATGAACACTGAAGCTTTCTTT
-	11	TRBV29-1	TRBJ2-5	many	CSVLEGETQYF	TGCAGCGTTCTGGAGGGAGAGACCCAGTACTTC
-	16	TRBV7-8	TRBJ2-7	many	CASSLGEGQGEDEQYF	TGTGCCAGCAGCTTAGGTGAGGGCCAGGGAGAAGACGAGCAGTACTTC
TRBD1	16	TRBV5-1	TRBJ1-3	-	CASSHGQGRSGNTIYF	TGCGCCAGCAGCCACGGACAGGGGAGATCCGGAAACACCATATATTTT
-	12	TRBV28	TRBJ2-5	many	CASNRQQETQYF	TGTGCCAGCAATCGTCAGCAAGAGACCCAGTACTTC
-	16	TRBV28	TRBJ2-4	-	CASSFGNAGAKNIQYF	TGTGCCAGCAGTTTCGGAAACGCGGGGGCCAAAAACATTCAGTACTTC
-	12	TRBV14	TRBJ2-7	-	CASSQEPGEQYF	TGTGCCAGCAGCCAAGAGCCCGGCGAGCAGTACTTC
-	14	TRBV28	TRBJ2-7	many	CASSLPMDGYEQYF	TGTGCCAGCAGTCTTCCCATGGACGGGTACGAGCAGTACTTC
TRBD1	18	TRBV11-2	TRBJ2-7	many	CASSFSRATDRISYEQYF	TGTGCCAGCAGCTTCAGTCGGGCGACGGACAGGATCTCCTACGAGCAGTACTTC
-	14	TRBV28	TRBJ1-2	once	CASTLDGFNYGYIF	TGTGCCAGCACCTTAGACGGTTTTAACTATGGCTACATCTTC
TRBD2	13	TRBV28	TRBJ2-7	many	CASGASGLYEQYF	TGTGCCAGCGGGGCTAGCGGGTTATACGAGCAGTACTTC
TRBD2	18	TRBV9	TRBJ2-5	many	CASSVGTSGSHWQETQYF	TGTGCCAGCAGCGTGGGGACTAGCGGGAGTCATTGGCAAGAGACCCAGTACTTC
TRBD1	15	TRBV7-9	TRBJ2-7	many	CASSLGGQGAYEQYF	TGTGCCAGCAGCTTAGGTGGACAGGGAGCCTACGAGCAGTACTTC
TRBD1	17	TRBV5-1	TRBJ2-5	many	CASSALVVTGVSETQYF	TGCGCCAGCAGCGCCCTGGTCGTGACAGGGGTTAGCGAGACCCAGTACTTC
-	14	TRBV20-1	TRBJ2-7	many	CSAEITTRSYEQYF	TGCAGTGCCGAGATTACGACAAGATCCTACGAGCAGTACTTC
TRBD2	15	TRBV20-1	TRBJ2-7	many	CSAISAGGAGDEQYF	TGCAGTGCTATTTCAGCGGGAGGGGCGGGAGACGAGCAGTACTTC
TRBD1	14	TRBV29-1	TRBJ2-5	many	CSVGGTASLKTQYF	TGCAGCGTTGGGGGGACAGCCAGTCTGAAGACCCAGTACTTC
-	14	TRBV2	TRBJ2-4	many	CASKDSVAKNIQYF	TGTGCCAGCAAGGACAGCGTAGCCAAAAACATTCAGTACTTC
TRBD2	13	TRBV7-8	TRBJ2-2	-	CASNGRDTGELFF	TGTGCCAGCAACGGGAGGGACACCGGGGAGCTGTTTTTT
-	13	TRBV14	TRBJ2-7	many	CASSQPGSYEQYF	TGTGCCAGCAGCCAACCAGGCTCCTACGAGCAGTACTTC
TRBD1	16	TRBV18	TRBJ2-7	many	CASSPQGTGVSYEQYF	TGTGCCAGCTCACCTCAAGGGACAGGGGTCAGCTACGAGCAGTACTTC
-	14	TRBV5-1	TRBJ2-7	many	CASSLWGETYEQYF	TGCGCCAGCAGCTTGTGGGGTGAAACCTACGAGCAGTACTTC
TRBD1	18	TRBV12-3/TRBV12-4	TRBJ1-2	-	CAGSLEFWDRGALDGYTF	TGTGCCGGCAGTTTGGAGTTCTGGGACAGGGGTGCCTTGGATGGCTACACCTTC
-	15	TRBV3-1	TRBJ1-1	many	CASSEGGRGATEAFF	TGTGCCAGCAGCGAAGGAGGGCGGGGGGCCACTGAAGCTTTCTTT
-	17	TRBV6-1	TRBJ1-5	-	CASSGPAGAYSNQPQHF	TGTGCCAGCAGCGGACCTGCAGGGGCTTATAGCAATCAGCCCCAGCATTTT
TRBD2	15	TRBV6-1	TRBJ2-2	-	CASSELAANTGELFF	TGTGCCAGCAGTGAACTAGCGGCTAACACCGGGGAGCTGTTTTTT
-	15	TRBV27	TRBJ1-2	many	CASSPAGGLHYGYTF	TGTGCCAGCAGCCCGGCCGGGGGCCTGCACTATGGCTACACCTTC
TRBD1	15	TRBV6-2/TRBV6-3	TRBJ2-5	-	CASMYDRGLRETQYF	TGTGCCAGCATGTATGACAGGGGGCTGAGGGAGACCCAGTACTTC
TRBD2	12	TRBV12-3/TRBV12-4	TRBJ2-2	many	CASISGGGELFF	TGTGCCAGCATTTCGGGGGGCGGGGAGCTGTTTTTT
TRBD2	14	TRBV5-1	TRBJ2-7	many	CASKLTSGSGEQYF	TGCGCCAGCAAATTGACTAGCGGGAGTGGCGAGCAGTACTTC
TRBD2	17	TRBV2	TRBJ2-7	-	CASSSGTSGRLIYEQYF	TGTGCCAGCAGTTCCGGGACTAGCGGGAGGCTCATCTACGAGCAGTACTTC
-	15	TRBV11-2	TRBJ2-7	-	CASSLESSQAYEQYF	TGTGCCAGCAGCTTAGAATCTAGCCAGGCCTACGAGCAGTACTTC
-	14	TRBV10-2	TRBJ2-5	many	CASSESRVGETQYF	TGCGCCAGCAGTGAGTCCAGGGTCGGGGAGACCCAGTACTTC
-	14	TRBV28	TRBJ2-7	few	CASGLATSSYEQSF	TGTGCCAGCGGCCTAGCCACGAGCTCCTACGAGCAGTCCTTC
-	16	TRBV27	TRBJ1-5	many	CASGEVGGQSNQPQHF	TGTGCCAGCGGGGAAGTTGGGGGGCAGAGCAATCAGCCCCAGCATTTT
TRBD1	13	TRBV27	TRBJ1-2	many	CASSRQGHYGYTF	TGTGCCAGCAGCCGACAGGGACACTATGGCTACACCTTC
TRBD2	15	TRBV2	TRBJ2-7	-	CASRGGLAGGPAQYF	TGTGCCAGCAGGGGGGGACTAGCGGGAGGGCCAGCGCAGTACTTC
TRBD1	14	TRBV6-5	TRBJ2-1	-	CASSFGTGKHEQFF	TGTGCCAGCAGTTTCGGGACAGGGAAACATGAGCAGTTCTTC
TRBD2	18	TRBV7-8	TRBJ2-2	-	CASSLPASGGTNTGELFF	TGTGCCAGCAGCTTACCCGCTAGCGGGGGGACGAACACCGGGGAGCTGTTTTTT
TRBD2	14	TRBV19	TRBJ2-2	many	CASSRGLAVGELFF	TGTGCCAGTAGTCGAGGACTAGCTGTCGGGGAGCTGTTTTTT
-	15	TRBV18	TRBJ2-5	many	CASSPSAAQQETQYF	TGTGCCAGCTCACCATCGGCGGCCCAGCAAGAGACCCAGTACTTC
-	14	TRBV20-1	TRBJ2-5	-	CSAKQALGVATQYF	TGCAGTGCTAAACAGGCCCTGGGGGTTGCGACCCAGTACTTC
-	15	TRBV7-6	TRBJ1-2	many	CASSLGQPANYGYTF	TGTGCCAGCAGCTTAGGACAGCCAGCTAACTATGGCTACACCTTC
-	15	TRBV20-1	TRBJ2-5	many	CSARSPGTWTETQYF	TGCAGTGCTAGAAGTCCCGGGACCTGGACGGAGACCCAGTACTTC
-	15	TRBV28	TRBJ2-3	many	CASRGSGLGTDTQYF	TGTGCCAGCAGGGGTTCGGGGTTGGGAACAGATACGCAGTATTTT
-	14	TRBV28	TRBJ2-7	many	CASSPRQTRYEQYF	TGTGCCAGCAGTCCCCGGCAGACCCGCTACGAGCAGTACTTC